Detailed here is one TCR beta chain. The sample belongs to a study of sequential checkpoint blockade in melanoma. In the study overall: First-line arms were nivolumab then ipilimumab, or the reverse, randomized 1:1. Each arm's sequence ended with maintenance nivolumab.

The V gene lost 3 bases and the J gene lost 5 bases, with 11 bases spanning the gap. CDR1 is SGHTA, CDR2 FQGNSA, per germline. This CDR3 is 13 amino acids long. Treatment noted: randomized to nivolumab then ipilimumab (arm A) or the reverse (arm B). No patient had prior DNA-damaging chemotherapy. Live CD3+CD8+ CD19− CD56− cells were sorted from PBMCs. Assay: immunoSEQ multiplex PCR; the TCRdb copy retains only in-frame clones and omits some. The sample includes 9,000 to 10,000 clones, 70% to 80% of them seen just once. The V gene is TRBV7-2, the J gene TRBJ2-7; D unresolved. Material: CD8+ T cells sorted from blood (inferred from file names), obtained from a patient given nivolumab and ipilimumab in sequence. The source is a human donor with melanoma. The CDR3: CASSLFILNEQYF. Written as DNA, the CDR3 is TGTGCCAGCAGCTTGTTTATCCTTAACGAGCAGTACTTC.